This TCR beta chain was sequenced in a study of blood T cell repertoires in COVID-19. Study context: There were acute and convalescent COVID-19 samples, and they came from the United States, Italy and Spain. PBMCs, B-cell-depleted T cells, or T cells provided the cDNA or gDNA that made up the material.

Study processing details: Reference gene primer amplification yielded estimated nucleated cell counts. Only in-frame clones appear in the TCRdb table, and some are missing; sequencing was by immunoSEQ multiplex PCR. V and J calls plus clone size are reproduced from that table; the DNA served to infer D and trimming. The sample carries fewer than 350,000 clones, around 90% recorded once. The germline V gene encodes CDR1 SGHTA and CDR2 FQGNSA. CDR3 size: 17 residues. J lost 5 bases, V lost 2 bases, and 14 bases had no gene match. The sequence was collected from a man between 18 and 35 years old with active or convalescent COVID-19. Sequenced sample: peripheral blood. The rearrangement joins TRBV7-2 to TRBJ2-5, with TRBD1 identical over 7 bases. The DNA for the CDR3 is TGTGCCAGCAGCTTAAGGGGGCTGGGGCGTATTTGGGAGACCCAGTACTTC. It is translated as CASSLRGLGRIWETQYF.